This TCR beta chain originates from a study of CD8+ T cells in alopecia areata. General study findings and limits: More clonal than normal scalp was lesional scalp, particularly alopecia totalis/universalis.

This clone has a single count. Its target is unknown. In each case, RNA was isolated and then reverse transcribed into cDNA as the sequencing template. Method: immunoSEQ multiplex PCR; TCRdb's copy keeps in-frame clones and lacks some. The table includes 100,000 to 150,000 clones, around 50% detected once. The source was CD4+ T cells sorted from blood, collected at week 0. The receptor's source is a human donor with alopecia areata.

In nucleotides, the CDR3 is TGTGCCAGCAGCAAAGTCCGGGACAGGGACGAGAACACTGAAGCTTTCTTT. This codes for CASSKVRDRDENTEAFF. The V call is TRBV7-9, the J call TRBJ1-1, with 9 bases lining up with TRBD1. This CDR3 is 17 amino acids long. Germline trimming cut 5 bases from V and 1 base from J; bases unmatched to any gene: 11. Germline CDR1 reads SEHNR; CDR2 reads FQNEAQ (reference sequence). The variable domain in full, with the rest retrieved from reference TRBV7-9 and TRBJ1-1, is DTGVSQNPRHKITKRGQNVTFRCDPISEHNRLYWYRQTLGQGPEFLTYFQNEAQLEKSRLLSDRFSAERPKGSFSTLEIQRTEQGDSAMYLCASSKVRDRDENTEAFFGQGTRLTVV.